Listed below are T cell receptor beta chains from one sample, sequenced in a study of cytomegalovirus exposure and HLA in healthy donors. Repertoires were generated with immunoSEQ multiplex PCR, while TCRdb's copy carries only in-frame clones and drops some. Among under 200,000 clones listed, about 82% were seen once. Sequencing input: PBMCs. The receptors derive from a female donor in good health and CMV-seronegative. CDR3s leave out the opening cysteine and the closing phenylalanine or tryptophan.

>TRBV7-2|TRBJ2-1
ASSLSIAGFYSYNEQF
>TRBV5-1|TRBJ2-7
ASSLGGTTDYEQY
>TRBV18|TRBJ1-2
ASSPRGGYGYT
>TRBV9|TRBJ1-3
ASSATGRVAGNTIY
>TRBV5-4|TRBJ2-5
ASSHMSGGRGETQY
>TRBV7-6|TRBJ1-4
ASSLDPGMNEKLF
>TRBV5-4|TRBJ1-2
ASSPRRASGYT
>TRBV23-1|TRBJ2-7
ASSQSGDRGLYEQY
>TRBV7-3|TRBJ2-2
ASSPRWTGGKGELF
>TRBV5-4|TRBJ1-6
ASSGTGARNSPLH
>TRBV19|TRBJ1-1
ASSKRENTEAF
>TRBV4-3|TRBJ2-1
ASSQELTSGRGSYNEQF
>TRBV6-5|TRBJ1-3
ASSPQRVGNTIY
>TRBV28|TRBJ2-1
ASSPYPLSSYNEQF
>TRBV18|TRBJ2-2
ASAGVTNTGELF
>TRBV9|TRBJ2-3
ASSSPRDRASDTQY
>TRBV7-6|TRBJ1-6
ASSSRSDASNSPLH
>TRBV7-9|TRBJ2-5
ASRKAQGSQETQY
>TRBV4-1|TRBJ1-1
ASSQDWRAGLNTEAF
>TRBV5-1|TRBJ2-7
ASSPGTSGYEQY
>TRBV5-1|TRBJ1-1
ASRATTEAF
>TRBV7-2|TRBJ1-2
ASSLISAGGYT
>TRBV7-2|TRBJ1-2
ASSSGFGTAYGYT
>TRBV28|TRBJ1-1
ASGPGAAIRTEAF
>TRBV28|TRBJ1-3
ASRNYRVENGNTIY
>TRBV6-5|TRBJ1-6
ASSTQYSPLH
>TRBV28|TRBJ1-1
ASSVLKGATEAF
>TRBV5-8|TRBJ1-2
ASSGWVGAADYGYT
>TRBV6-5|TRBJ2-7
ASSPGQQSSYEQY
>TRBV6-1|TRBJ2-3
ASSDTGDSDTQY
>TRBV19|TRBJ2-7
ASSIGRNYEQY
>TRBV4-2|TRBJ1-2
ASSQDWARGGKANYGYT
>TRBV7-7|TRBJ2-5
ASSPDQGETQY